Below, 10 T cell receptor beta chains from the same sample are listed, as sequenced in a study of vaccination and CD4 T cells after COVID-19. Treatment meaning: roughly 10-day PBMC culture with coronavirus spike peptide pools or control peptides (ViraFEST assay). The antigens of these receptors remain unknown. Cultured CD4+ T-cell DNA underwent Oncomine TCR Beta short-read sequencing. TCRdb used MiXCR to reprocess the PCR reads, holding one entry per CDR3 protein. This table has some 11,000 distinct CDR3 sequences, more than 60% appearing once. Sequencing was done on a sample of CD4+ T cells from blood, cultured in vitro. Receptors originate from a human donor who had recovered from COVID-19.

The chain employs TRBV6-2 or TRBV6-3 and TRBJ1-2, with a tentative D call TRBD1 (6 bases). Trimming shortened V by 7 bases and J by 4 bases, and 10 bases separated the two germline ends. In germline, CDR1 is MNHEY, CDR2 SVGEGT. CDR3 length equals 12 residues. CDR3 nucleotide sequence: TGTGCCAGCACCGACAGGAGCTATGGCTACACCTTC. It specifies CASTDRSYGYTF.

This rearrangement joins TRBV28 to TRBJ1-2, with D tentatively TRBD1 (5 bases). The V gene's germline CDR1 is MDHEN and CDR2 SYDVKM. Trimming shortened V by 10 bases and J by 2 bases, and 23 bases separated the two germline ends. CDR3 length: 16 residues. Written as DNA, the CDR3 is TGTGCCATCGAGTCCTCAGGGAACCCATTGAACTATGGCTACACCTTC. Amino acids: CAIESSGNPLNYGYTF.

CDR3 loop: CASSAQDMNTEAFF. The CDR3 nucleotides are TGTGCCAGCAGCGCCCAAGACATGAACACTGAAGCTTTCTTT. V usage is TRBV7-2 and J usage is TRBJ1-1; D not resolved. The germline V gene encodes CDR1 SGHTA and CDR2 FQGNSA. This CDR3 contains 14 residues. V shed 5 bases and J shed 0 bases, with 10 bases lying between them.

This chain joins TRBV20-1 and TRBJ2-3; 12 nucleotides line up with TRBD2. V lost 0 bases, J lost 3 bases, and 25 bases stayed unmatched. Germline loops: CDR1 DFQATT, CDR2 SNEGSKA (reference sequence). The CDR3 is 23 residues long. The CDR3, as DNA: TGCAGTGCTAGAGATGATGGCAGGGTAGGCCTAGCGGGAGGGGGTTGGTGGACAGATACGCAGTATTTT. Amino acids: CSARDDGRVGLAGGGWWTDTQYF.

CDR3 sequence: CASSFLRDEQFF. The CDR3 coding sequence is TGTGCCAGCAGCTTCCTCCGGGACGAGCAGTTCTTC. The chain recombines TRBV2 with TRBJ2-1, with D perhaps assigned TRBD1 or TRBD2 (5 bases each). The CDR3 extends over 12 amino acids. Trimming cost V 6 bases and J 10 bases, with 13 bases left between them. Germline V gene lookup returns CDR1 SNHLY and CDR2 FYNNEI.

The chain couples TRBV19 to TRBJ1-2; perhaps TRBD1 as D (5 bases). Germline V CDR1 and CDR2: LNHDA, SQIVND (reference sequence). V shed 10 bases and J shed 1 base, with 13 bases lying between them. The CDR3 spans 13 residues. The CDR3 nucleotides read TGTGCCACCTCCTTGGGGCTTAACTATGGCTACACCTTC. Amino acids: CATSLGLNYGYTF.

The rearrangement links TRBV20-1 to TRBJ1-6, with no clear D. Trimming removed 5 bases at V and 6 bases at J, with 11 bases between. The germline gives CDR1 DFQATT, CDR2 SNEGSKA (reference sequence). The CDR3 sequence is 13 residues long. In DNA, the CDR3 is TGCAGTGCTGCCACAGAGATTAATTCACCCCTCCACTTT. Its translation is CSAATEINSPLHF.

The V gene is TRBV7-9, the J gene TRBJ2-7; D possibly corresponds to TRBD1 (6 bases). The CDR3 has 16 amino acids. The V gene lost 4 bases and the J gene lost 3 bases, with 19 bases spanning the gap. Germline CDR1 reads SEHNR; CDR2 reads FQNEAQ (reference sequence). The CDR3 spells CASSSWGTGTIYEQYF. In nucleotides, the CDR3 is TGTGCCAGCAGCTCCTGGGGTACGGGGACAATCTACGAGCAGTACTTC.

The J gene is TRBJ2-5, the V gene TRBV20-1; D perhaps matches TRBD2 (6 bases). V shed 0 bases and J shed 5 bases, with 10 bases lying between them. Germline CDR1 is DFQATT and CDR2 is SNEGSKA (reference sequence). There are 13 residues in the CDR3. The CDR3 protein is CSARDLGRETQYF. Written as DNA, the CDR3 is TGCAGTGCTAGAGATTTAGGGAGGGAGACCCAGTACTTC.

This chain connects TRBV6-2 or TRBV6-3 to TRBJ1-5; a weak D match, TRBD1 (6 bases). Trimming took 4 bases from V and 4 from J, leaving 14 bases between them. The germline V gene has CDR1 MNHEY and CDR2 SVGEGT. The CDR3 consists of 15 residues. CDR3 sequence: CASSFTGHENQPQHF. The CDR3 nucleotides are TGTGCCAGCAGTTTTACGGGACATGAGAATCAGCCCCAGCATTTT.